Sequencing of this T cell receptor beta chain was carried out in a study of blood T cell repertoires in COVID-19. Study overall: The study drew acute and convalescent COVID-19 samples from the United States, Italy and Spain. Sources were T cells, B-cell-depleted T cells, or PBMCs; the material itself was cDNA or gDNA.

Original data processing: Using reference gene primer amplification, nucleated cell counts were estimated. Sequenced by immunoSEQ multiplex PCR; TCRdb stores in-frame clones only, minus some. V and J calls and clone size follow that table, whereas D and trimming were derived from the DNA. The repertoire holds around 150,000 clones, 85% seen once, with 1.1% in the top ten. CDR3 length: 18 residues. Germline V CDR1 and CDR2: MNHNS, SASEGT. Trimming took 0 bases from V and 0 from J, leaving 17 bases between them. This receptor was obtained from a man aged 40-49 years with acute or convalescent COVID-19. Material for sequencing was peripheral blood. This sequence joins TRBV6-1 and TRBJ1-1, with a weak D call TRBD1 (6 bases). This CDR3 reads CASSEAGATYLMNTEAFF. Here the CDR3 DNA reads TGTGCCAGCAGTGAAGCGGGGGCTACTTATCTTATGAACACTGAAGCTTTCTTT.